The 6 T cell receptor beta chains below all came from one sample that was sequenced in a study of CD8+ T cells in alopecia areata. As the sequencing template, cDNA was produced by extracting RNA and reverse transcribing it. Data came from immunoSEQ multiplex PCR; TCRdb stores just in-frame clones and leaves some out. Of 150,000 or so clones detected, over 80% appear once; the ten largest clones hold around 16%. Sequencing used CD8+ T cells sorted from blood, obtained at week 0. Source of these receptors: a human donor with alopecia areata.

The chain employs TRBV9 and TRBJ2-7; D may match TRBD1 or TRBD2 (5 bases each). V was clipped by 3 bases and J by 4 bases, with 8 bases between them. Germline values: CDR1 SGDLS, CDR2 YYNGEE. CDR3 length equals 12 residues. CDR3 nucleotides: TGTGCCAGCAGCGCGGGGCCTTACGAGCAGTACTTC. As protein: CASSAGPYEQYF.

The J gene is TRBJ2-7, the V gene TRBV4-1; D gene ambiguous. Per the germline V gene, CDR1 is MGHRA and CDR2 is YSYEKL. Trimming stripped 4 bases from V and 0 bases from J, with 13 bases between. The CDR3 has 15 residues. The CDR3 here is CASSPEPLASYEQYF. In nucleotides, the CDR3 is TGCGCCAGCAGCCCCGAACCTTTAGCCTCCTACGAGCAGTACTTC.

The chain is built from TRBV27 and TRBJ1-1; D might be TRBD1 (5 bases). CDR3 length: 14 amino acids. The ends were cut back, 5 bases at V and 1 base at J, with 11 bases in the middle. CDR1 and CDR2 (germline): MNHEY, SMNVEV (reference sequence). In nucleotides, the CDR3 is TGTGCCAGCAGTATAAGGGGAGGGAACACTGAAGCTTTCTTT. As protein: CASSIRGGNTEAFF.

J is TRBJ2-1 and V is TRBV11-2; D possibly matches TRBD1 or TRBD2 (5 bases each). The CDR3 totals 15 residues. The germline V gene has CDR1 SGHAT and CDR2 FQNNGV. Trimming pared 5 bases from V and 4 bases from J, leaving 15 bases between. As DNA, the CDR3 is TGTGCCAGCAGCGGGACCGGGACGCCTTACAATGAGCAGTTCTTC. Translation: CASSGTGTPYNEQFF.

The chain joins TRBV4-1 to TRBJ2-7; D call uncertain. Germline-derived CDR1 and CDR2 are MGHRA and YSYEKL. The CDR3 is 13 residues long. V lost 1 base and J lost 3, with 7 bases in between. CDR3 loop: CASSQGDFYEQYF. CDR3 in DNA: TGCGCCAGCAGCCAAGGAGACTTCTACGAGCAGTACTTC.

The gene calls are TRBV6-6 and TRBJ2-1, with 8 bases matching TRBD2. Germline loops: CDR1 MNHNY, CDR2 SVGAGI (reference sequence). This CDR3 region has 15 residues. V was pared by 0 bases and J by 8 bases, with 6 bases of the junction left unmatched. The CDR3 loop reads CASSYSPTSGDEQFF. CDR3 nucleotide sequence: TGTGCCAGCAGTTACTCCCCCACTAGCGGTGATGAGCAGTTCTTC.